The 32 T cell receptor beta chains below come from one sample, sequenced in a study of identical twins. One entry per CDR3 protein, called by TCRdb with MiXCR from the 5' RACE reads. The sample has 750,000 to 950,000 distinct CDR3 sequences, 12% seen once. Another study also made use of these data, one on yellow fever vaccine responses in identical twins.

The sample was PBMCs. The receptors derive from a woman aged 18-29 years in good health.

This clonotype was counted ten times or more. V usage is TRBV9 and J usage is TRBJ2-3; 13 positions match TRBD2. The V gene end was trimmed by 3 bases and the J gene end by 4 bases; junction bases not matched to a gene: 5. CDR1 is SGDLS, CDR2 YYNGEE, per germline. The CDR3 is 16 amino acids. DNA for the CDR3: TGTGCCAGCAGCGCCGGACTAGCGGGAGTCTCAGATACGCAGTATTTT. It encodes CASSAGLAGVSDTQYF.

The chain is built from TRBV7-8 and TRBJ2-1, with TRBD2 matching 10 bases. J was trimmed by 16 bases and V by 6 bases; bases with no gene match: 27. Germline CDR1 reads SGHVS; CDR2 reads FQNEAQ. This CDR3 is built from 18 residues. The CDR3, as DNA: TGTGCCAGCAGAACGAACAGACTCACAGGGACTAGCGCGCCTGGGTTTTTCTTC. It translates to CASRTNRLTGTSAPGFFF.

This clonotype was found a few times. The chain is built from TRBV6-2 or TRBV6-3 and TRBJ2-7, with 7 bases aligning to TRBD2. With V trimmed by 2 bases and J by 3 bases, 4 bases remained unmatched. CDR3 length: 14 residues. CDR1 MNHEY and CDR2 SVGEGT come from the germline V gene. The CDR3 bases are TGTGCCAGCAGTTACCTGGGGGGGTACTACGAGCAGTACGTC. Translated: CASSYLGGYYEQYV.

This clonotype was found many times. The V gene is TRBV5-1, the J gene TRBJ1-5; D perhaps matches TRBD1 (6 bases). The germline CDR1 and CDR2 sequences are SGHRS and YFSETQ. The CDR3 has 16 residues. Trimming cost V 2 bases and J 6 bases, with 18 bases left between them. CDR3 amino acids: CASSFSVQGAGQPQHF. CDR3 bases: TGCGCCAGCAGCTTCTCCGTACAGGGTGCGGGTCAGCCCCAGCATTTT.

This clonotype was counted ten times or more. CDR3 nucleotides: TGTGCCACCGCGACTAGCCAGAACACCGGGGAGCTGTTTTTT. This sequence encodes CATATSQNTGELFF. The chain employs TRBV10-3 and TRBJ2-2, with TRBD2 matching 7 bases. With 10 bases clipped from V and 1 base from J, the junction kept 6 bases outside the gene matches. CDR1 is ENHRY and CDR2 is SYGVKD in the germline V gene. The CDR3 has 14 residues.

The chain links TRBV24-1 to TRBJ2-1; 13 bases agree with TRBD2. CDR3 size: 15 residues. Germline V gene data show CDR1 as KGHDR and CDR2 as SFDVKD. With 7 bases clipped from V and 6 bases from J, the junction kept 5 bases outside the gene matches. The CDR3 sequence is CATSLRTSGSNEQFF. CDR3 nucleotide sequence: TGTGCCACCAGCCTCAGGACTAGCGGGAGCAATGAGCAGTTCTTC.

This chain joins TRBV27 and TRBJ1-2; D ambiguous. This CDR3 contains 13 residues. V lost 3 bases, J lost 3 bases, and 8 bases lay in between. The germline gives CDR1 MNHEY, CDR2 SMNVEV (reference sequence). The DNA of the CDR3 is TGTGCCAGCAGTTTCAACAGTTACTATGGCTACACCTTC. This gives the protein CASSFNSYYGYTF.

The chain is built from TRBV4-2 and TRBJ1-2; 9 bases agree with TRBD1. CDR3 length: 14 residues. J lost 6 bases, V lost 4 bases, and 6 bases had no gene match. Per germline, CDR1 LGHNA and CDR2 YNFKEQ. The CDR3 spells CASSPRTGADGYTF. The CDR3 DNA reads TGTGCCAGCAGCCCCCGGACAGGGGCGGATGGCTACACCTTC.

V usage is TRBV24-1 and J usage is TRBJ2-3; a possible D gene is TRBD1 (7 bases). The length of the CDR3 is 15 residues. Trimming stripped 4 bases from V and 5 bases from J, with 15 bases between. Germline assignment: CDR1 KGHDR and CDR2 SFDVKD. The CDR3 sequence: CATSESGGKGDTQYF. In DNA form, the CDR3 reads TGTGCCACCAGTGAATCAGGGGGGAAAGGAGATACGCAGTATTTT.

This clonotype was counted a few times. The gene calls are TRBV29-1 and TRBJ1-1; D may be TRBD1 (6 bases). V was pared by 5 bases and J by 0 bases, with 13 bases between. In germline, CDR1 is SQVTM, CDR2 ANQGSEA. There are 14 residues in the CDR3. The DNA of the CDR3 is TGCAGCGTTTCCCGGACAGACATGAACACTGAAGCTTTCTTT. Translated: CSVSRTDMNTEAFF.

This chain joins TRBV24-1 and TRBJ2-2; tentative D call: TRBD1 (5 bases). CDR1 is KGHDR, CDR2 SFDVKD, per germline. The CDR3 sequence is 16 residues long. Trimming shortened V by 2 bases and J by 1 base, and 10 bases separated the two germline ends. DNA for the CDR3: TGTGCCACCAGTGATTACAGGACGCAGAACACCGGGGAGCTGTTTTTT. Its translation: CATSDYRTQNTGELFF.

This clonotype was detected a few times. J is TRBJ2-7 and V is TRBV5-1, with 10 bases fitting TRBD1. The CDR3 loop spans 16 amino acids. Germline values: CDR1 SGHRS, CDR2 YFSETQ. Trimming at V came to 0 bases and at J to 3 bases, leaving 6 bases not matched to a gene. CDR3 region: CASSLAPGQGFYEQYV. The DNA of the CDR3 is TGCGCCAGCAGCTTGGCCCCGGGACAGGGGTTCTACGAGCAGTACGTC.

V and J are TRBV6-2 or TRBV6-3 and TRBJ2-7, with D perhaps matching TRBD1 (6 bases). The germline V gene encodes CDR1 MNHEY and CDR2 SVGEGT. The length of the CDR3 is 16 residues. V was cut by 6 bases and J by 0 bases, with 18 bases left in between. The chain's CDR3 is CASSLHTGLISYEQYF. The CDR3 DNA follows: TGTGCCAGCAGCCTCCACACAGGGTTAATCTCCTACGAGCAGTACTTC.

This clonotype appeared many times. V usage is TRBV2 and J usage is TRBJ2-5, with no clear D. The CDR3 covers 13 residues. The germline CDR1 and CDR2 sequences are SNHLY and FYNNEI. Trimming stripped 5 bases from V and 2 bases from J, with 9 bases between. The CDR3 sequence is CASSSDAQETQYF. DNA for the CDR3: TGTGCCAGCAGTTCGGACGCGCAAGAGACCCAGTACTTC.

This clonotype was observed a handful of times. The chain combines TRBV12-3 or TRBV12-4 with TRBJ2-7; D may be TRBD2 (6 bases). V lost 5 bases to trimming and J lost 7 bases, with 18 bases between them. This CDR3 has 14 residues. CDR3 loop: CASSRPGGSGEQYF. The DNA of the CDR3 is TGTGCCAGCAGTCGACCAGGAGGGTCAGGGGAGCAGTACTTC.

This clonotype was detected a few times. The J gene is TRBJ2-1, the V gene TRBV7-2, with D possibly matching TRBD2 (6 bases). The CDR3 consists of 15 residues. Trimming pared 5 bases from V and 7 bases from J, leaving 18 bases between. CDR1 SGHTA and CDR2 FQGNSA come from the germline V gene. The DNA of the CDR3 is TGTGCCAGCAGCCCCGCGGGCGGGGTCCGAAATGAGCAGTTCTTC. Encoded protein: CASSPAGGVRNEQFF.

This sequence joins TRBV2 and TRBJ1-1; no clear D. This CDR3 region has 11 residues. Germline values: CDR1 SNHLY, CDR2 FYNNEI. Trimming pared 7 bases from V and 7 bases from J, leaving 10 bases between. The chain's CDR3 is CASTTWGEAFF. The CDR3 DNA follows: TGTGCCAGCACTACGTGGGGTGAAGCTTTCTTT.

In this sample, this clonotype turned up a few times. The chain has TRBV28 and TRBJ2-6, with 8 nucleotides matching TRBD2. The germline CDR1 and CDR2 sequences are MDHEN and SYDVKM. The ends lost 4 bases at V and 2 bases at J; junction bases unmatched: 1. CDR3 size: 15 residues. CDR3: CASSSAGAGANVLTF. The DNA of the CDR3 is TGTGCCAGCAGTTCAGCGGGGGCTGGGGCCAACGTCCTGACTTTC.

This chain links TRBV12-3 or TRBV12-4 with TRBJ2-5; 8 bases match TRBD1. This CDR3 contains 15 residues. The J segment lost 5 bases and the V segment lost 4 bases, leaving 9 bases of the junction unmatched. CDR3 protein: CASSSRTGMKETQYF. The CDR3 region has the DNA TGTGCCAGCAGTTCCAGGACAGGGATGAAGGAGACCCAGTACTTC.

V is TRBV10-3 and J is TRBJ2-5; the D is unclear. Germline CDR1 is ENHRY and CDR2 is SYGVKD. This CDR3 is 14 amino acids long. Between the trimmed V and J ends, which lost 2 bases and 5 bases, there was a span of 12 bases. This CDR3 reads CAISEVGLRETQYF. The CDR3 DNA follows: TGTGCCATCAGTGAGGTGGGCCTGCGGGAGACCCAGTACTTC.

A few counts support this clonotype. The gene calls are TRBV19 and TRBJ1-1; no clear D gene. Trimming removed 5 bases at V and 6 bases at J, with 16 bases between. The CDR3 covers 14 residues. Germline V gene data show CDR1 as LNHDA and CDR2 as SQIVND (reference sequence). DNA for the CDR3: TGTGCCAGTAGTGCGTACGGGGTGCGCGCTGAAGCTTTCTTT. Translating gives CASSAYGVRAEAFF.

This chain joins TRBV6-2 or TRBV6-3 and TRBJ2-2; maybe TRBD1 (6 bases). The V end lost 0 bases, the J end lost 5 bases, and 10 bases lay between the germline ends. The CDR3 runs to 15 residues. The germline CDR1 and CDR2 sequences are MNHEY and SVGEGT. The CDR3 sequence is CASSYSGQQTGELFF. In DNA form, the CDR3 reads TGTGCCAGCAGTTACTCAGGACAGCAGACCGGGGAGCTGTTTTTT.

The chain recombines TRBV24-1 with TRBJ2-5; D remains ambiguous. The CDR3 extends over 13 amino acids. Germline V lookup: CDR1 KGHDR, CDR2 SFDVKD. The ends were cut back, 3 bases at V and 5 bases at J, with 9 bases in the middle. As DNA, the CDR3 is TGTGCCACCAGTGATCGCAATGGGGAGACCCAGTACTTC. Its protein product is CATSDRNGETQYF.

The chain recombines TRBV12-3 or TRBV12-4 with TRBJ2-3; D unclear. Trimming shortened V by 7 bases and J by 6 bases, and 11 bases separated the two germline ends. The CDR3 is 12 residues long. CDR3 amino acids: CASTPSLDTQYF. The CDR3 DNA sequence: TGTGCCAGCACCCCCTCGTTGGATACGCAGTATTTT.

The V gene is TRBV20-1, the J gene TRBJ2-1; the D gene is possibly TRBD2 (6 bases). There are 17 residues in the CDR3. Germline values: CDR1 DFQATT, CDR2 SNEGSKA (reference sequence). The germline V and J ends were trimmed by 4 bases and 7 bases, with 26 bases remaining between them. CDR3 in amino acids: CSATGSLLARSPNEQFF. The CDR3 nucleotides are TGCAGTGCTACTGGGTCTTTGCTAGCGAGGTCCCCAAATGAGCAGTTCTTC.

This clonotype has only a few counts. This chain connects TRBV28 to TRBJ2-7, with D uncertain. Germline V gives CDR1 MDHEN, CDR2 SYDVKM. CDR3 size: 15 residues. Trimming left V 3 bases short and J 0 bases short, with 12 bases between. The DNA for the CDR3 is TGTGCCAGCAGTTTGGGTAGCTCTTTCTCCTACGAGCAGTACTTC. Amino acids: CASSLGSSFSYEQYF.

This chain joins TRBV10-3 and TRBJ2-1; D is uncertain. Trimming pared 2 bases from V and 6 bases from J, leaving 17 bases between. Germline V lookup: CDR1 ENHRY, CDR2 SYGVKD. The CDR3 length is 16 residues. CDR3 in DNA: TGTGCCATCAGTGAGCTGGTGGGCTATCAGGTCAATGAGCAGTTCTTC. It is translated as CAISELVGYQVNEQFF.

This rearrangement joins TRBV12-3 or TRBV12-4 to TRBJ1-5; no clear D. The CDR3 has 15 amino acids. Trimming took off 6 bases at V and 4 bases at J, with 16 bases between the two ends. DNA for the CDR3: TGTGCCAGCAGCCCAAGGAGGGCCGGTAATCAGCCCCAGCATTTT. Amino acid sequence: CASSPRRAGNQPQHF.

This clonotype came up a few times. The V and J genes are TRBV7-9 and TRBJ2-4; the D gene is possibly TRBD2 (6 bases). The CDR3 is 15 amino acids. The germline V and J ends were trimmed by 4 bases and 3 bases, with 13 bases remaining between them. Germline V gene lookup returns CDR1 SEHNR and CDR2 FQNEAQ (reference sequence). The CDR3 spells CASSWGRRGKNIQYF. In DNA form, the CDR3 reads TGTGCCAGCAGCTGGGGCCGGCGGGGCAAAAACATTCAGTACTTC. Filled out from reference TRBV7-9 and TRBJ2-4, the complete variable domain reads DTGVSQNPRHKITKRGQNVTFRCDPISEHNRLYWYRQTLGQGPEFLTYFQNEAQLEKSRLLSDRFSAERPKGSFSTLEIQRTEQGDSAMYLCASSWGRRGKNIQYFGAGTRLSVL.

The rearrangement uses TRBV4-1 and TRBJ2-1; 7 bases map to TRBD1. This CDR3 region has 17 residues. V gave up 0 bases and J gave up 8 bases; unmatched junction bases: 13. Germline-derived CDR1 and CDR2 are MGHRA and YSYEKL. The CDR3 DNA reads TGCGCCAGCAGCCAAGATCCGGCTGGGACAGCAATCGATGAGCAGTTCTTC. Translated: CASSQDPAGTAIDEQFF.

The chain has TRBV12-3 or TRBV12-4 and TRBJ2-1; TRBD1 matches at 8 bases. This CDR3 comprises 14 residues. Unmatched junction bases numbered 7, after V lost 3 bases and J lost 9 bases. DNA for the CDR3: TGTGCCAGCAGTTTGTTTCAGGGGGCGTCTGAGCAGTTCTTC. Protein sequence: CASSLFQGASEQFF.

This chain uses TRBV6-5 with TRBJ2-5, with D tentatively TRBD2 (6 bases). CDR1 and CDR2 (germline): MNHEY, SVGAGI. The CDR3 sequence is 15 residues long. Trimming pared 0 bases from V and 5 bases from J, leaving 13 bases between. CDR3 region: CASSYSPDYPETQYF. The CDR3 coding sequence is TGTGCCAGCAGTTACTCTCCGGACTACCCCGAGACCCAGTACTTC.